This TCR beta chain was sequenced for a study of blood T cell repertoires in COVID-19. Study-wide context: PBMCs, B-cell-depleted T cells, or T cells provided the cDNA or gDNA that made up the material.

Original processing methods: Researchers report that nucleated cell counts were estimated from reference gene primer amplification. TCRdb keeps only in-frame clones here, not all; method: immunoSEQ multiplex PCR. The V and J calls and clone size come from that table; D and trimming were worked out from the DNA. The sample records 190,000 or so clones, around 83% being singletons. The CDR3 is 15 amino acids. The V segment lost 4 bases and the J segment 5 bases; nucleotides outside the gene matches: 9. Germline-derived CDR1 and CDR2 are LNHDA and SQIVND (reference sequence). The material sequenced was peripheral blood. The chain uses TRBV19 and TRBJ2-3; 7 bases align to TRBD2. The source is a man aged 45 to 65 with active or convalescent COVID-19. The CDR3 DNA sequence: TGTGCCAGTAGTACCCCAGGGAGGGAGGTAGATACGCAGTATTTT. This translates into CASSTPGREVDTQYF.